This record looks at one TCR beta chain sequence and its context. No antigen is known for it. There are no base qualities to consult, and no much larger clone falls within one base. Library construction relied on PCR. The sequencer listed for this sample is NextSeq 500. The public reads were quality trimmed at Q25 with fastp and then assembled into clones with MiXCR by TCRdb, keeping productive beta chains. Records with the same CDR3 protein are collapsed into one entry carrying the most frequent genes and DNA. The sample data list 2,000 to 3,000 distinct CDR3 sequences, and 40% to 45% of these were observed just once. The top ten constitute approximately 40% of the sample. The CDR3 has 14 amino acids, counting the end cysteine and phenylalanine. Only the CDR3 part of the read is kept: 42 bases, read in frame from the first base. CDR1 and CDR2, per the germline V gene, are SGHRS and YFSETQ. Compared with germline, V lacks 0 bases and J lacks 7 bases; bases without a gene match: 1.

The sample belongs to a study of immune characterization of retroperitoneal liposarcoma (dated by TCRdb to about 2019). The sequenced sample was tumor tissue. The V and J segments used are TRBV5-1 and TRBJ2-1; TRBD1 lines up with 10 middle nucleotides. This TCR came from a male donor with retroperitoneal liposarcoma. This receptor has the CDR3 CASSLGQGANEQFF. The nucleotide sequence reads TGCGCCAGCAGCTTGGGACAGGGGGCTAATGAGCAGTTCTTC.